This T cell receptor (beta chain) was identified during a study of blood T cells in healthy people across ages. In regard to this clonotype: Antigen specificity is unknown. A single base separates this from a much larger clone, so it may be a read error.

The CDR3 runs 15 residues. CDR1 is DFQATT, CDR2 SNEGSKA, per germline (reference sequence). Primed by a sample-barcoded 5' primer and a J-beta primer mix, a second PCR proceeded for about 6 to 12 cycles. TCRdb independently ran MiXCR on the 5' RACE reads; one entry per CDR3 protein. The table records 790,000 or so distinct CDR3 sequences, around 45% of them present only once. Findings and limits, study-wide: Naive T cell percentage strongly correlated with TCR beta diversity.

The V call is TRBV20-1, the J call TRBJ2-3, with D possibly being TRBD2 (5 bases). The sequence came from a man of 80 years or more in good health. Sequenced material: blood. The CDR3 loop reads CSAAYKRPSTDTQSF. The CDR3 DNA follows: TGCAGTGCCGCTTACAAGCGACCTAGCACAGATACGCAGTCTTTT.